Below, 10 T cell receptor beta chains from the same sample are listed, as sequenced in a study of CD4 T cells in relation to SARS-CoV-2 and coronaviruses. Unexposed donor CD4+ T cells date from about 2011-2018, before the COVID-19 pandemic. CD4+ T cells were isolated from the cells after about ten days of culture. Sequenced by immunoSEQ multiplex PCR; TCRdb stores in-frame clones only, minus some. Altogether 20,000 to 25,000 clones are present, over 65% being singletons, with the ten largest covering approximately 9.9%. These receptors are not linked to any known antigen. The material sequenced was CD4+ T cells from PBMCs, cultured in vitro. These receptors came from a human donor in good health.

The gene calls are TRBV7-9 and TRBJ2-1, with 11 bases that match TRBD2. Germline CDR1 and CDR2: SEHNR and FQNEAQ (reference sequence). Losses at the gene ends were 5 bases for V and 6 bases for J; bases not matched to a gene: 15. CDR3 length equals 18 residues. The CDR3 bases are TGTGCCAGCAGCCTACCCTACCGACTAGCGGGAATCGGCAATGAGCAGTTCTTC. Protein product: CASSLPYRLAGIGNEQFF.

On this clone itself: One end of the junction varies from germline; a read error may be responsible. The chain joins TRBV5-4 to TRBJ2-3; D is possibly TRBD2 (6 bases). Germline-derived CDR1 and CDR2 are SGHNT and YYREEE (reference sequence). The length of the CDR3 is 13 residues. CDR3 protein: CASSLDRIGTDDF. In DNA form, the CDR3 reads TGTGCCAGCAGCTTGGACCGTATAGGGACTGACGATTTT. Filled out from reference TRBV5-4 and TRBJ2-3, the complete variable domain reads ETGVTQSPTHLIKTRGQQVTLRCSSQSGHNTVSWYQQALGQGPQFIFQYYREEENGRGNFPPRFSGLQFPNYSSELNVNALELDDSALYLCASSLDRIGTDDFGPGTRLTVL.

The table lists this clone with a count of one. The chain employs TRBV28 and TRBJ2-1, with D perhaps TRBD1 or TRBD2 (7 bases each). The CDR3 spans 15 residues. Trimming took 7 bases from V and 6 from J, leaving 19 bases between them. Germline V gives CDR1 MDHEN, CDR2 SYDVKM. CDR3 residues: CASNSGGAEGNEQFF. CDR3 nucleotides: TGTGCCAGCAATTCAGGGGGGGCGGAAGGCAATGAGCAGTTCTTC.

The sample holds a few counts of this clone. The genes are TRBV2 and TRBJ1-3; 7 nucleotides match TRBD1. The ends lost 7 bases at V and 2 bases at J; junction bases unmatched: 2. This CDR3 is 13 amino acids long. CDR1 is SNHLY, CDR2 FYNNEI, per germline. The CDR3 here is CASTGTAGNTIYF. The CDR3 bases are TGTGCCAGCACCGGGACAGCTGGAAACACCATATATTTT. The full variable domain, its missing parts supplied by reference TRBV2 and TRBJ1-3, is EPEVTQTPSHQVTQMGQEVILRCVPISNHLYFYWYRQILGQKVEFLVSFYNNEISEKSEIFDDQFSVERPDGSNFTLKIRSTKLEDSAMYFCASTGTAGNTIYFGEGSWLTVV.

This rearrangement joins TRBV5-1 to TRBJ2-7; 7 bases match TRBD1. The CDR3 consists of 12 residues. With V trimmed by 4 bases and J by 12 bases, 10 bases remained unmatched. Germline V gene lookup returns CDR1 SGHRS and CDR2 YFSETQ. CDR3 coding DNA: TGCGCCAGCAGCCTAACAGGGGTAGGGCGGTACTTC. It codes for CASSLTGVGRYF.

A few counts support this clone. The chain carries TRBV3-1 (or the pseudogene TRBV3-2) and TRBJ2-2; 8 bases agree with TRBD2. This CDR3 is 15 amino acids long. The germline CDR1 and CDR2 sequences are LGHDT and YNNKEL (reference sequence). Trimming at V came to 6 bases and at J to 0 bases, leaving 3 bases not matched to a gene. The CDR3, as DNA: TGTGCCAGCAGTCCGGGGGGGGCGAACACCGGGGAGCTGTTTTTT. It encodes CASSPGGANTGELFF.

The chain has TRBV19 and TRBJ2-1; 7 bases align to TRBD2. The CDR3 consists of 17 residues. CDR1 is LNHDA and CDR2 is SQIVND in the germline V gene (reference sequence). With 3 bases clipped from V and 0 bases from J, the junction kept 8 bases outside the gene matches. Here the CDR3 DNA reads TGTGCCAGTAGTATTGCCCGAGGCGGGAGCTCCTACAATGAGCAGTTCTTC. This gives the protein CASSIARGGSSYNEQFF.

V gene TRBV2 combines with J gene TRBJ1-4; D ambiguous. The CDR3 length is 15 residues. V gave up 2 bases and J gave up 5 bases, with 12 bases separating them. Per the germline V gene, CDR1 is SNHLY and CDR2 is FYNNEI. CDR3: CASSERQNKNEKLFF. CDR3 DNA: TGTGCCAGCAGTGAAAGGCAGAATAAGAATGAAAAACTGTTTTTT.

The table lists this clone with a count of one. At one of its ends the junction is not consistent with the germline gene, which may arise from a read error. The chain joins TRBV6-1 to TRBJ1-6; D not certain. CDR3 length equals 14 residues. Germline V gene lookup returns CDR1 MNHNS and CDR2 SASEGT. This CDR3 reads CASREAILNSPLHF. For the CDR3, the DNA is TGTGCCAGCAGAGAAGCCATCTTGAATTCACCCCTCCACTTT.

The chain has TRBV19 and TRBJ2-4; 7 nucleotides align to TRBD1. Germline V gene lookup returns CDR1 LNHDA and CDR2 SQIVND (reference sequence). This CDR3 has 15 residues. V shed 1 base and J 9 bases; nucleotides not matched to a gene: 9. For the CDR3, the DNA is TGTGCCAGTAGTATAGGCCCAGGGGGACAATCCATTCAGTACTTC. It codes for CASSIGPGGQSIQYF.